This T cell receptor (beta chain) was sequenced for a study of T cells in localized non-small cell lung cancer (dated by TCRdb to about 2020). In the study overall: The study analyzed T cell repertoires of 200 to 300 early-stage NSCLC patients, comparing tumors and uninvolved tumor-adjacent lungs. The cohort consisted of a few hundred treatment-naive NSCLC patients whose localized lung tumors had been resected. Of the NSCLC patients, over 120 were male and around 97 were female, and the mean age was about 69 years.

At diagnosis, tumor, uninvolved tumor-adjacent lung and peripheral blood were collected and then preserved as a mix of FFPE and fresh-frozen material. Blood samples were analyzed as peripheral blood mononuclear cells for TCR repertoire profiling. The germline V gene (reference sequence) supplies CDR1 GTSNPN and CDR2 SVGIG. Trimmed from V: 5 bases; trimmed from J: 2 bases; junction bases lacking a gene match: 0. The CDR3 starts with the cysteine, ends with the phenylalanine, and has 13 residues. The entry retains the CDR3 DNA only, 39 bases that are in frame from base 1. On this clone itself: The antigen it binds to is not known. No clone much larger than this one lies a single base away; base qualities are absent.

The immunoSEQ Assay was used to sequence TCR beta CDR3 regions from DNA. Per the source publication's procedure: T cell density was computed as TCR beta template counts normalized to usable DNA estimated by amplifying housekeeping genes. The preseqR package was used to estimate richness by extrapolating to 400,000 templates for PBMC samples and to 120,000 templates for tissue samples. Clonality was calculated as one minus Pielou's evenness. Tissue-enriched TCRs were identified by differential abundance testing using productive amino-acid clonotypes, minimum total count 5 and alpha 0.1. The Jaccard Index and the Morisita Overlap Index were used to quantify repertoire overlap between compartments. TCR beta CDR3s were clustered by GLIPH together with public tetramer-defined viral CDR3s, and at least three viral sequences plus V-gene enrichment were required for viral motifs. As stored in TCRdb, this immuneACCESS dataset retains in-frame rearrangements with V and J assigned. A fraction of the clones does not appear; measured against another copy, unresolved V genes explain less than half of the discrepancy, and the remainder lacks a known reason. Clone size and the V and J calls come from that table; the DNA yielded D and trimming. Here the sample has around 64,000 clones; approximately 90% occur a single time. Of the sample, less than 20% falls within the top ten clones.

General findings and caveats noted by the study authors: Higher blood T cell density associated with longer overall survival, while higher adjacent-lung clonality associated with shorter survival. Because multi-region tumor sequencing was not done, intratumor heterogeneity could not be ruled out. Uninvolved tumor-adjacent lung showed the highest T cell clonality, higher than tumor, which suggests more focused antigenic responses in the uninvolved tumor-adjacent lung. Because of the exploratory design, TCR variables were selected using unadjusted p-values without false-discovery rate correction. A median of around 50 of the top 100 tumor clones were detected in paired uninvolved adjacent lung, and about 29 of these tumor clones were also found among the top 100 clones of the paired uninvolved adjacent lung.

The sequenced sample was peripheral blood, obtained before any cancer treatment. The sequence derives from a man between 40 and 69 years old with stage I lung adenocarcinoma. The V and J segments used are TRBV30 and TRBJ1-6, with 7 bases aligning to TRBD1. The CDR3 amino acid sequence is: CAWGTAYNSPLHF. The DNA is as follows: TGTGCCTGGGGGACAGCCTATAATTCACCCCTCCACTTT.